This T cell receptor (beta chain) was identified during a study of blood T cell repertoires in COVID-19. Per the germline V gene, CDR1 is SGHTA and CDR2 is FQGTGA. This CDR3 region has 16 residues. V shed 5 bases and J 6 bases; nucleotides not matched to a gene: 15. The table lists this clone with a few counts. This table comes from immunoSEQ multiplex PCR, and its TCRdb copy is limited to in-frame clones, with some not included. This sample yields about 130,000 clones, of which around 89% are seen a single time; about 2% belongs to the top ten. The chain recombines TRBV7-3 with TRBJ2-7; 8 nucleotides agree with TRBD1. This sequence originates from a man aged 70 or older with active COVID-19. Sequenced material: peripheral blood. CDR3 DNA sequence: TGTGCCAGCAGCCTAAACGCCGGGACAGGCCCTTTCGAGCAGTACTTC. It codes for CASSLNAGTGPFEQYF. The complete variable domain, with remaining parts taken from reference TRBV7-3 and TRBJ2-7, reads GAGVSQTPSNKVTEKGKYVELRCDPISGHTALYWYRQSLGQGPEFLIYFQGTGAADDSGLPNDRFFAVRPEGSVSTLKIQRTERGDSAVYLCASSLNAGTGPFEQYFGPGTRLTVT.